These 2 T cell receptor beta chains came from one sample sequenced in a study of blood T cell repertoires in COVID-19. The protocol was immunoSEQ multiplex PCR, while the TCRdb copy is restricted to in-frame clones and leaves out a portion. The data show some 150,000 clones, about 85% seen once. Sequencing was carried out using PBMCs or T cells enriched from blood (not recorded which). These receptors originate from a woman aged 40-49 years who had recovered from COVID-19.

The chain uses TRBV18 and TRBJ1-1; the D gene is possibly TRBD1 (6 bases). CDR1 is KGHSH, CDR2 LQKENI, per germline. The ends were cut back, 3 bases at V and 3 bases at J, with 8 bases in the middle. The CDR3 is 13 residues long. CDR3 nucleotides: TGTGCCAGCTCACCCCCAGGGGACACTGAAGCTTTCTTT. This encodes CASSPPGDTEAFF.

CDR3 sequence (DNA): TGTGCCAGCACCCCTTTGGGACTAGCGGGAGCAGATACGCAGTATTTT. Protein: CASTPLGLAGADTQYF. The rearrangement links TRBV2 to TRBJ2-3; TRBD2 matches 14 bases. The CDR3 sequence is 16 residues long. J was trimmed by 4 bases and V by 7 bases; bases with no gene match: 7. Germline V lookup: CDR1 SNHLY, CDR2 FYNNEI.